Shown below are 19 T cell receptor beta chains from a single sample sequenced in a study of T cell responses to AZD1222 COVID-19 vaccine. Profiled with immunoSEQ multiplex PCR; TCRdb holds only in-frame clones, not every one. The sample contains 95,000 to 100,000 clones, approximately 89% of which appear only once. The sequences come from peripheral blood, collected 28 days after the second AZD1222 dose. These receptors were taken from an adult who received the AZD1222 COVID-19 vaccine.

CDR3 sequence reads: CASSLGQSTGELFF. The CDR3 bases are TGTGCCAGCAGCTTAGGACAGAGCACCGGGGAGCTGTTTTTT. This chain joins TRBV7-9 and TRBJ2-2, with D possibly being TRBD1 (5 bases). Germline V lookup: CDR1 SEHNR, CDR2 FQNEAQ (reference sequence). The germline V and J ends were trimmed by 1 base and 4 bases, with 7 bases remaining between them. This CDR3 spans 14 amino acids. Looking up the rest from reference TRBV7-9 and TRBJ2-2 gives the full variable domain: DTGVSQNPRHKITKRGQNVTFRCDPISEHNRLYWYRQTLGQGPEFLTYFQNEAQLEKSRLLSDRFSAERPKGSFSTLEIQRTEQGDSAMYLCASSLGQSTGELFFGEGSRLTVL.

In this sample, this clone turned up once. V and J are TRBV29-1 and TRBJ2-7; the D is unclear. V lost 4 bases to trimming and J lost 5 bases, with 15 bases between them. Germline V gene data show CDR1 as SQVTM and CDR2 as ANQGSEA. The CDR3 contains 13 residues. CDR3 coding DNA: TGCAGCGTTGTCAACTTTCTGACGAACGAGCAGTACTTC. This gives the protein CSVVNFLTNEQYF.

The J gene is TRBJ2-2, the V gene TRBV18, with TRBD1 as a possible D gene (6 bases). Germline V gives CDR1 KGHSH, CDR2 LQKENI. The CDR3 covers 16 residues. The V gene lost 2 bases and the J gene lost 0 bases, with 10 bases spanning the gap. This CDR3 is CASSPNRASNTGELFF. The CDR3 region has the DNA TGTGCCAGCTCACCAAACAGGGCGTCGAACACCGGGGAGCTGTTTTTT.

The chain has TRBV2 and TRBJ2-5; 9 nucleotides agree with TRBD2. Trimming cost V 2 bases and J 3 bases; bases outside gene matches: 4. This CDR3 is 15 amino acids long. Looked up from germline, CDR1 is SNHLY and CDR2 is FYNNEI. The DNA for the CDR3 is TGTGCCAGCAGTGAAACTAGCGGGTATAAAGAGACCCAGTACTTC. This translates into CASSETSGYKETQYF.

The V gene is TRBV6-4, the J gene TRBJ2-1; 7 nucleotides line up with TRBD2. V was clipped by 6 bases and J by 8 bases; unmatched bases: 7. Germline V gives CDR1 MRHNA, CDR2 SNTAGT. The CDR3 has 13 residues. The CDR3 sequence is CASSGTTEHEQFF. The CDR3 DNA sequence: TGTGCCAGCAGCGGGACTACTGAGCATGAGCAGTTCTTC.

In its sample, this clone was seen once. This chain uses TRBV4-3 with TRBJ2-2; D gene uncertain. The CDR3 has 13 residues. Per the germline V gene, CDR1 is LGHNA and CDR2 is YSLEER. V shed 3 bases and J shed 8 bases, with 10 bases lying between them. CDR3 in amino acids: CASSQVTWGELFF. Here the CDR3 DNA reads TGCGCCAGCAGCCAGGTCACGTGGGGGGAGCTGTTTTTT.

The chain uses TRBV19 and TRBJ1-5; 9 bases match TRBD1. The J segment lost 4 bases and the V segment lost 2 bases, leaving 9 bases of the junction unmatched. The CDR3 spans 17 residues. Germline-derived CDR1 and CDR2 are LNHDA and SQIVND (reference sequence). The CDR3 loop reads CASSILGQGTLNQPQHF. CDR3 coding DNA: TGTGCCAGTAGTATACTCGGACAGGGGACTTTGAATCAGCCCCAGCATTTT.

The rearrangement joins TRBV7-8 to TRBJ1-5; the match to TRBD1 covers 12 bases. The CDR3 spans 16 residues. The V gene's germline CDR1 is SGHVS and CDR2 FQNEAQ. V trimming: 5 bases; J trimming: 7 bases; junction bases outside the gene matches: 9. The CDR3 here is CASSPRGQGAWQPQHF. For the CDR3, the DNA is TGTGCCAGCAGCCCCCGGGGACAGGGGGCATGGCAGCCCCAGCATTTT. The full variable domain, with the rest looked up from reference TRBV7-8 and TRBJ1-5, is GAGVSQSPRYKVAKRGQDVALRCDPISGHVSLFWYQQALGQGPEFLTYFQNEAQLDKSGLPSDRFFAERPEGSVSTLKIQRTQQEDSAVYLCASSPRGQGAWQPQHFGDGTRLSIL.

The gene calls are TRBV4-1 and TRBJ2-2, with unresolved D. V dropped 1 base and J dropped 7 bases, with 13 bases sitting between them. CDR1 and CDR2 (germline): MGHRA, YSYEKL. This CDR3 contains 15 residues. CDR3 DNA sequence: TGCGCCAGCAGCCAAGCCGGGCTGAGAGGCGGGGAGCTGTTTTTT. It yields the protein CASSQAGLRGGELFF.

The chain is built from TRBV28 and TRBJ1-4; D is undetermined. The CDR3 extends over 14 amino acids. V lost 6 bases and J lost 5, with 13 bases in between. Germline CDR1 reads MDHEN; CDR2 reads SYDVKM. In nucleotides, the CDR3 is TGTGCCAGCAGCGCTGGAGGGCTCAATGAAAAACTGTTTTTT. Amino acid sequence: CASSAGGLNEKLFF.

The chain employs TRBV10-1 and TRBJ2-7; 9 nucleotides agree with TRBD1. This CDR3 is 14 amino acids long. CDR1 WNHNN and CDR2 SYGVQD come from the germline V gene (reference sequence). The ends lost 2 bases at V and 8 bases at J; junction bases unmatched: 7. The CDR3 DNA reads as TGCGCCAGCAGTGAGACGGACAGGGGACCCAAGCAGTACTTC. Translating it yields CASSETDRGPKQYF.

Comment on this clone: One junction end does not reproduce the germline sequence, and a read error may be involved. This chain uses TRBV7-9 with TRBJ2-2, with D perhaps given as TRBD1 or TRBD2 (5 bases each). The CDR3 consists of 17 residues. Germline-derived CDR1 and CDR2 are SEHNR and FQNEAQ (reference sequence). The CDR3 DNA follows: TGTGCCGGCAGCCAACTGGGGAAGGGGAGATACACCGGGGAGCTGTTTTTT. This sequence encodes CAGSQLGKGRYTGELFF.

The chain recombines TRBV5-1 with TRBJ1-4; unclear D gene. The germline V and J ends were trimmed by 3 bases and 3 bases, with 6 bases remaining between them. The CDR3 loop spans 13 amino acids. The germline CDR1 and CDR2 sequences are SGHRS and YFSETQ. This chain's CDR3 is CASSYTANEKLFF. The CDR3 DNA reads as TGCGCCAGCAGCTATACGGCTAATGAAAAACTGTTTTTT.

The CDR3 DNA reads as TGTGCCAGTAGTATACTCGGGGAACCCCAGCATTTT. Its translation is CASSILGEPQHF. The chain carries TRBV19 and TRBJ1-5, with D unclear. This CDR3 region has 12 residues. Germline loops: CDR1 LNHDA, CDR2 SQIVND (reference sequence). V gave up 2 bases and J gave up 10 bases, with 9 bases separating them.

The chain couples TRBV18 to TRBJ2-5, with 13 bases matching TRBD2. With V trimmed by 3 bases and J by 7 bases, 8 bases remained unmatched. Germline values: CDR1 KGHSH, CDR2 LQKENI. The CDR3 covers 16 residues. The CDR3 DNA sequence: TGTGCCAGCTCACCTCGGACTAGCGGGGGCACAGGGACCCAGTACTTC. This codes for CASSPRTSGGTGTQYF.

The CDR3 DNA reads as TGTGCCAGCAGTTACTCTGGCGGGGGAGCGCCCGGGGAGCTGTTTTTT. Translated: CASSYSGGGAPGELFF. V is TRBV6-2 or TRBV6-3 and J is TRBJ2-2, with 7 positions matching TRBD2. The germline V gene has CDR1 MNHEY and CDR2 SVGEGT. This CDR3 region has 16 residues. V shed 0 bases and J 6 bases; nucleotides not matched to a gene: 7.

The chain has TRBV4-2 and TRBJ1-5, with TRBD1 matching 8 bases. This CDR3 contains 15 residues. V lost 6 bases, J lost 3 bases, and 7 bases stayed unmatched. CDR1 and CDR2 from the germline V gene are LGHNA and YNFKEQ. The CDR3 here is CASSPTGAVNQPQHF. The CDR3 region has the DNA TGTGCCAGCAGTCCGACAGGGGCCGTCAATCAGCCCCAGCATTTT.

V and J are TRBV11-2 and TRBJ2-1; no clear D. CDR3 length: 15 residues. CDR1 and CDR2 from the germline V gene are SGHAT and FQNNGV. With 2 bases removed from V and 0 bases from J, the gap between germline ends came to 8 bases. In DNA, the CDR3 is TGTGCCAGCAGCTTAATGGCTAGCTCCTACAATGAGCAGTTCTTC. It is translated as CASSLMASSYNEQFF.

This chain connects TRBV6-5 to TRBJ1-5; D is unresolved. CDR1 and CDR2 (germline): MNHEY, SVGAGI. This CDR3 is built from 13 residues. Deletions cut 8 bases from V and 5 bases from J, with 13 bases between. CDR3 region: CASVRENDQPQHF. The CDR3 nucleotides are TGTGCCAGCGTCCGGGAGAACGATCAGCCCCAGCATTTT.